This TCR beta chain is drawn from a study of radiation and T cells in renal cell carcinoma. Germline V CDR1 and CDR2: SGHNT, YENEEA. The V and J ends lost 6 bases and 7 bases, in that order; junction bases with no gene match: 12. CDR3 length equals 15 residues. Notes on the study in general: In blood, top tumor clones expanded by 2 weeks, shrinking by 4.

Comments on this clone: Its antigen is unidentified.

As to time point: blood 2 weeks post-SBRT. Indicated treatment: 15 Gy SBRT to primary tumor, nephrectomy 4 weeks later. Method: immunoSEQ multiplex PCR; TCRdb's copy keeps in-frame clones and lacks some. This sample carries roughly 130,000 clones, around 89% of them seen once, and the ten largest clones take about 5%. Material: blood, obtained from a patient whose treatment included radiotherapy and nephrectomy. The chain couples TRBV11-3 to TRBJ2-1; 7 bases match TRBD1. This clonotype was sampled from a woman aged 70-85 years with renal cell carcinoma. CDR3 in amino acids: CASSQNEGARNEQFF. The CDR3 bases are TGTGCCAGCAGTCAGAACGAGGGGGCGCGTAATGAGCAGTTCTTC.